The rows below give T cell receptor beta chains drawn from one sample of a study of beta chain features in type 1 diabetes. Data came from immunoSEQ multiplex PCR; TCRdb stores just in-frame clones and leaves some out. The table shows some 200,000 clones, with roughly 16% occurring only once. Material for sequencing was naive CD4+ T cells from blood. All receptors come from a man younger than 40 with type 1 diabetes. Both conserved end residues are part of each CDR3. D genes are given only for firm matches. Size is omitted from some rows. Given values are once, few, many or a class for expanded clones.

CDR3 length	V gene	J gene	D gene	clone size	CDR3 protein	CDR3 DNA
14	TRBV5-1	TRBJ1-1	-	few	CASSFGTEDTEAFF	TGCGCCAGCAGCTTCGGGACCGAGGACACTGAAGCTTTCTTT
13	TRBV29-1	TRBJ2-5	-	few	CSARAGLKETQYF	TGCAGCGCCCGGGCGGGACTCAAAGAGACCCAGTACTTC
13	TRBV7-2	TRBJ2-7	-	-	CASSRQDSYEQYF	TGTGCCAGCAGCCGACAGGACTCCTACGAGCAGTACTTC
15	TRBV28	TRBJ2-7	-	few	CASSLPQVAAYEQYF	TGTGCCAGCAGTTTACCCCAGGTAGCTGCCTACGAGCAGTACTTC
12	TRBV28	TRBJ2-1	-	few	CASRDVINEQFF	TGTGCCAGCAGAGACGTTATCAATGAGCAGTTCTTC
13	TRBV25-1	TRBJ1-4	-	-	CASSDWSGEKLFF	TGTGCCAGCAGTGATTGGTCGGGTGAAAAACTGTTTTTT
15	TRBV14	TRBJ1-1	TRBD1	-	CASSQTTGRNTEAFF	TGTGCCAGCAGCCAAACGACAGGGCGTAACACTGAAGCTTTCTTT
14	TRBV2	TRBJ2-1	-	-	CASSGRTVENEQFF	TGTGCCAGCAGTGGGAGGACAGTTGAAAATGAGCAGTTCTTC
15	TRBV7-2	TRBJ2-3	TRBD2	-	CASSPTSGTTDTQYF	TGTGCCAGCAGCCCGACTAGCGGGACAACAGATACGCAGTATTTT
14	TRBV23-1	TRBJ2-7	-	-	CASSRGGTGNEQYF	TGCGCCAGCAGTCGGGGCGGGACGGGAAACGAGCAGTACTTC
15	TRBV27	TRBJ2-7	-	-	CASSFGGRSSYEQYF	TGTGCCAGCAGTTTTGGAGGGAGGAGCTCCTACGAGCAGTACTTC
12	TRBV4-1	TRBJ1-1	-	-	CASSRRTTEAFF	TGCGCCAGCAGCCGTCGGACCACTGAAGCTTTCTTT
13	TRBV29-1	TRBJ1-2	TRBD1	-	CSVRTGLNYGYTF	TGCAGCGTCCGGACAGGGTTGAACTATGGCTACACCTTC
12	TRBV28	TRBJ1-3	-	few	CASGTSGNTIYF	TGTGCCAGCGGAACGTCAGGAAACACCATATATTTT
12	TRBV28	TRBJ2-3	-	-	CASSFSTDTQYF	TGTGCCAGCAGTTTCTCCACAGATACGCAGTATTTT
13	TRBV7-9	TRBJ2-1	-	-	CASRGGFYNEQFF	TGTGCCAGCAGAGGAGGCTTCTACAATGAGCAGTTCTTC
13	TRBV6-5	TRBJ2-7	-	-	CASSYPGTAEQYF	TGTGCCAGCAGTTACCCCGGGACCGCCGAGCAGTACTTC
14	TRBV2	TRBJ2-1	TRBD2	-	CASTRKREKNEQFF	TGTGCCAGCACAAGGAAGCGGGAGAAGAATGAGCAGTTCTTC
19	TRBV30	TRBJ1-3	-	-	CAWAVRAGSLSSSGNTIYF	TGTGCCTGGGCCGTGAGGGCAGGGAGTTTGTCTTCCTCTGGAAACACCATATATTTT
15	TRBV5-4	TRBJ2-7	TRBD2	few	CASSKAGGRDYEQYF	TGTGCCAGCAGCAAAGCGGGAGGGCGCGACTACGAGCAGTACTTC
13	TRBV9	TRBJ2-3	-	-	CASSVDLGDTQYF	TGTGCCAGCAGCGTTGACCTAGGAGATACGCAGTATTTT
15	TRBV19	TRBJ2-1	-	few	CASSRTVSSYNEQFF	TGTGCCAGTAGTCGGACGGTTAGCTCCTACAATGAGCAGTTCTTC
19	TRBV7-2	TRBJ2-3	-	-	CASSPPGQGASGSPDTQYF	TGTGCCAGCAGCCCACCCGGACAGGGGGCTAGCGGGAGTCCAGATACGCAGTATTTT
13	TRBV7-2	TRBJ2-1	-	few	CASSFTQGNEQFF	TGTGCCAGCAGCTTTACTCAAGGCAATGAGCAGTTCTTC
14	TRBV6-5	TRBJ2-1	-	-	CASKAASSYNEQFF	TGTGCCAGCAAGGCAGCCAGCTCCTACAATGAGCAGTTCTTC
17	TRBV7-2	TRBJ2-3	-	-	CASSLLGVGVTGDTQYF	TGTGCCAGCAGCTTACTCGGCGTGGGAGTGACTGGTGATACGCAGTATTTT
14	TRBV2	TRBJ2-7	TRBD1	few	CASRTGTGLREQYF	TGTGCCAGCAGGACCGGGACAGGGTTGCGCGAGCAGTACTTC
14	TRBV7-9	TRBJ1-2	TRBD1	-	CASILKGASYGYTF	TGTGCCAGCATTCTCAAGGGGGCAAGCTATGGCTACACCTTC
13	TRBV9	TRBJ1-1	-	-	CASSGSMNTEAFF	TGTGCCAGCAGCGGATCTATGAACACTGAAGCTTTCTTT
16	TRBV7-9	TRBJ2-7	-	few	CASSFPTDGSSYEQYF	TGTGCCAGCAGCTTCCCCACCGACGGTAGCTCCTACGAGCAGTACTTC
12	TRBV27	TRBJ2-7	-	few	CASSPSQYEQYF	TGTGCCAGCAGTCCCAGTCAGTACGAGCAGTACTTC
13	TRBV10-3	TRBJ2-7	TRBD1	few	CAINMGQSYEQYF	TGTGCCATCAACATGGGACAGTCCTACGAGCAGTACTTC
17	TRBV13	TRBJ2-7	-	-	CASSLSPPRSSPAEQYF	TGTGCCAGCAGCTTATCCCCTCCCCGCTCCTCTCCCGCTGAGCAGTACTTC
11	TRBV30	TRBJ2-7	-	few	CAWSVSGQQYF	TGTGCCTGGAGTGTATCCGGGCAGCAGTACTTC
14	TRBV11-2	TRBJ2-4	TRBD1	few	CASSNLRGQAIQYF	TGTGCCAGCAGCAACTTACGCGGACAGGCCATTCAGTACTTC
12	TRBV30	TRBJ2-1	TRBD1	-	CAWDRADNEQFF	TGTGCCTGGGACAGGGCAGACAATGAGCAGTTCTTC
15	TRBV9	TRBJ2-1	TRBD2	few	CASSVVSSGSLKQFF	TGTGCCAGCAGCGTAGTTAGCAGCGGGAGTTTGAAGCAGTTCTTC
14	TRBV2	TRBJ2-3	TRBD2	few	CASSGSGRVDTQYF	TGTGCCAGCAGTGGAAGTGGGAGGGTAGATACGCAGTATTTT
14	TRBV7-2	TRBJ2-7	-	-	CASSPNREGFQQYF	TGTGCCAGCAGCCCCAACCGCGAGGGCTTTCAGCAGTACTTC
16	TRBV5-1	TRBJ2-1	-	-	CASSLAGTPSVGEQFF	TGCGCCAGCAGCTTGGCCGGGACTCCGAGCGTGGGTGAGCAGTTCTTC
12	TRBV29-1	TRBJ1-1	-	few	CSAGEGNTEAFF	TGCAGCGCTGGGGAGGGGAACACTGAAGCTTTCTTT
11	TRBV30	TRBJ2-7	-	-	CAWSILYEQYF	TGTGCCTGGAGTATCCTCTACGAGCAGTACTTC
13	TRBV7-8	TRBJ2-3	-	-	CASSLMATDTQYF	TGTGCCAGCAGCTTAATGGCCACAGATACGCAGTATTTT
15	TRBV28	TRBJ2-5	TRBD2	-	CASSDVAGPRETQYF	TGTGCCAGCAGCGATGTAGCGGGACCCCGGGAGACCCAGTACTTC
14	TRBV19	TRBJ2-1	-	-	CAVKGSGSYNEQFF	TGTGCCGTAAAAGGGTCCGGCTCCTACAATGAGCAGTTCTTC
15	TRBV2	TRBJ1-2	TRBD1	-	CASTKMGQGDYGYTF	TGTGCCAGCACTAAGATGGGACAGGGGGACTATGGCTACACCTTC
12	TRBV29-1	TRBJ2-5	-	few	CSGNRNQETQYF	TGCAGCGGGAACAGAAACCAAGAGACCCAGTACTTC
15	TRBV2	TRBJ1-2	TRBD1	-	CASGTGQGASYGYTF	TGTGCCAGTGGGACCGGACAGGGTGCTTCCTATGGCTACACCTTC